A selection of T cell receptor beta chains follows, all from one sample in a study of T cell responses to AZD1222 COVID-19 vaccine. Data came from immunoSEQ multiplex PCR; TCRdb stores just in-frame clones and leaves some out. The data contain 150,000 or so clones, around 91% of them singletons. This specimen was peripheral blood, taken on day 0 of AZD1222 vaccination. The source is an adult in good health. Each CDR3 is given with its conserved first and last residue. A D gene is named only where the DNA matches it firmly. Clone size is shown for a subset of rows, as once, few, many or a class of expanded clone.

d_gene,abundance,v_gene,j_gene,CDR3aa,CDR3nt
TRBD1,once,TRBV4-1,TRBJ1-5,CASSRSNRGEPQHF,TGCGCCAGCAGCCGCTCCAACAGGGGTGAGCCCCAGCATTTT
TRBD1,.,TRBV7-9,TRBJ2-4,CASSTHHRDRDKNIQYF,TGTGCCAGCAGCACCCATCACCGGGACAGGGACAAAAACATTCAGTACTTC
TRBD2,.,TRBV6-2/TRBV6-3,TRBJ2-3,CASSYQSGRATDTQYF,TGTGCCAGCAGTTACCAAAGCGGGAGGGCCACAGATACGCAGTATTTT
.,.,TRBV6-6,TRBJ2-7,CASSYVNEQYF,TGTGCCAGCAGTTACGTCAACGAGCAGTACTTC
.,.,TRBV21-1,TRBJ1-4,CPSTGMSWEKLFF,TGTCCCTCGACAGGGATGTCGTGGGAAAAACTGTTTTTT
.,once,TRBV5-4,TRBJ2-3,CASSPEWTASTDTQYF,TGTGCCAGCAGCCCCGAATGGACAGCTAGCACAGATACGCAGTATTTT
TRBD1,.,TRBV5-4,TRBJ2-7,CASSRDRPYEQYF,TGTGCCAGCAGCCGGGACAGGCCCTACGAGCAGTACTTC
.,.,TRBV19,TRBJ2-7,CASISPFNEQYF,TGTGCCAGTATTAGCCCTTTTAACGAGCAGTACTTC
TRBD1,.,TRBV19,TRBJ1-2,CASSPGQGAYGYTF,TGTGCCAGTAGTCCCGGGCAGGGGGCCTATGGCTACACCTTC
.,.,TRBV5-8,TRBJ1-6,CASSGSPLSSYNSPLHF,TGTGCCAGCAGTGGTAGCCCGCTGAGCTCCTATAATTCACCCCTCCACTTT
.,.,TRBV4-3,TRBJ1-5,CASSQTKGYQPQHF,TGCGCCAGCAGTCAGACGAAAGGGTACCAGCCCCAGCATTTT
TRBD2,.,TRBV4-2,TRBJ2-3,CASSLLGLETDTQYF,TGTGCCAGCAGCCTTTTGGGACTAGAAACAGATACGCAGTATTTT
TRBD2,.,TRBV4-3,TRBJ2-7,CASSQRLAGLGYEQYF,TGCGCCAGCAGCCAACGGCTAGCGGGACTCGGCTACGAGCAGTACTTC
TRBD1,.,TRBV7-9,TRBJ1-3,CASSPQGVSGNTIYF,TGTGCCAGCAGCCCACAGGGGGTTTCTGGAAACACCATATATTTT
TRBD1,.,TRBV29-1,TRBJ2-3,CSAPGQGRDTQYF,TGCAGCGCCCCGGGACAGGGAAGAGATACGCAGTATTTT
.,.,TRBV2,TRBJ1-5,CASSERVGNQPQHF,TGTGCCAGCAGTGAAAGAGTCGGGAATCAGCCCCAGCATTTT
.,.,TRBV11-1,TRBJ2-2,CASSLLAGEELFF,TGTGCCAGCAGCTTATTGGCCGGGGAGGAGCTGTTTTTT
TRBD1,few,TRBV4-1,TRBJ1-6,CASSQESRQGLSPLHF,TGCGCCAGCAGCCAAGAGAGCCGACAGGGATTATCACCCCTCCACTTT
TRBD2,.,TRBV7-2,TRBJ2-5,CASSLVVLAGGQETQYF,TGTGCCAGCAGCTTAGTTGTACTAGCGGGAGGCCAAGAGACCCAGTACTTC
.,.,TRBV24-1,TRBJ1-1,CATSEERGTEAFF,TGTGCCACCAGTGAGGAGAGGGGCACTGAAGCTTTCTTT
TRBD2,.,TRBV11-2,TRBJ2-7,CASSSGLASYEQYF,TGTGCCAGCAGCTCGGGACTAGCGTCATACGAGCAGTACTTC
.,.,TRBV15,TRBJ2-7,CATSRDREAYEQYF,TGTGCCACCAGCAGAGATAGGGAGGCCTACGAGCAGTACTTC
TRBD1,.,TRBV2,TRBJ1-6,CASSSPRGGDSPLHF,TGTGCCAGCAGCAGCCCGCGAGGGGGCGATTCACCCCTCCACTTT
.,once,TRBV6-5,TRBJ2-2,CASSYKHRVTGELFF,TGTGCCAGCAGTTACAAGCACAGGGTCACCGGGGAGCTGTTTTTT
.,.,TRBV19,TRBJ2-1,CASSIGGRGDEQFF,TGTGCCAGTAGTATAGGTGGCAGGGGGGATGAGCAGTTCTTC
.,.,TRBV5-4,TRBJ2-3,CASSLAGVPSTDTQYF,TGTGCCAGCAGCTTGGCAGGGGTTCCTAGCACAGATACGCAGTATTTT
.,.,TRBV27,TRBJ1-1,CASSLRWETLMNTEAFF,TGTGCCAGCAGTTTAAGGTGGGAAACCCTCATGAACACTGAAGCTTTCTTT
.,.,TRBV10-1,TRBJ1-5,CASSDVKGYSNQPQHF,TGCGCCAGCAGTGATGTAAAGGGTTATAGCAATCAGCCCCAGCATTTT
.,few,TRBV3-1/TRBV3-2,TRBJ2-5,CASSQDRAGGTQYF,TGTGCCAGCAGCCAAGATCGGGCCGGGGGGACCCAGTACTTC
TRBD2,.,TRBV5-1,TRBJ2-1,CASGLAGGSRNNEQFF,TGCGCCAGCGGCTTGGCGGGCGGGAGTAGGAACAATGAGCAGTTCTTC
.,.,TRBV4-3,TRBJ2-2,CASSQAGPGELFF,TGCGCCAGCAGCCAGGCGGGACCCGGGGAGCTGTTTTTT